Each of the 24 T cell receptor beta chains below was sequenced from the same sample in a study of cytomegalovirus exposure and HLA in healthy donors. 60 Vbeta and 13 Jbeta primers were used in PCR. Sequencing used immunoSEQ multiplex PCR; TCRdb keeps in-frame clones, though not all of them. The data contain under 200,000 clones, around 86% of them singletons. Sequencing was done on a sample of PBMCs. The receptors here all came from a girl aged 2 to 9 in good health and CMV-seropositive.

The CDR3 region has the DNA TGTGCCAGCAGTTCCTCGGACAGGAACACTGAAGCTTTCTTT. It yields the protein CASSSSDRNTEAFF. The chain couples TRBV6-5 to TRBJ1-1; D may be TRBD1 (6 bases). V was clipped by 4 bases and J by 1 base, with 10 bases between them. Germline CDR1 MNHEY, CDR2 SVGAGI. The CDR3 consists of 14 residues.

In DNA, the CDR3 is TGCGCCAGCAGCCTCAATGGGCCTAGCGGGAGGGGTGATACGCAGTATTTT. Translated: CASSLNGPSGRGDTQYF. J is TRBJ2-3 and V is TRBV4-1, with TRBD2 matching over 12 bases. CDR3 length: 17 residues. With V trimmed by 4 bases and J by 6 bases, 11 bases remained unmatched. Germline CDR1 and CDR2: MGHRA and YSYEKL.

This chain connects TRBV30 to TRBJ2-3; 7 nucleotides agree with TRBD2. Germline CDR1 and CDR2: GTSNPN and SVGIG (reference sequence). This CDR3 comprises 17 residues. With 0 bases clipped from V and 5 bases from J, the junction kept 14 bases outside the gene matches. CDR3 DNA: TGTGCCTGGAGTGTAAAGGCGGGAGCGGTTATTGTAGATACGCAGTATTTT. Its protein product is CAWSVKAGAVIVDTQYF. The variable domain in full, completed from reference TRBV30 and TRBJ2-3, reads SQTIHQWPATLVQPVGSPLSLECTVEGTSNPNLYWYRQAAGRGLQLLFYSVGIGQISSEVPQNLSASRPQDRQFILSSKKLLLSDSGFYLCAWSVKAGAVIVDTQYFGPGTRLTVL.

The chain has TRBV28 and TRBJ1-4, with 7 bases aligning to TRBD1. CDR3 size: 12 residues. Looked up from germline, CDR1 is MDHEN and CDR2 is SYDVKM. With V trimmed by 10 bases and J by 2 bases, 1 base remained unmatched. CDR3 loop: CATGGTNEKLFF. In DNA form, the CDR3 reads TGTGCCACAGGGGGGACTAATGAAAAACTGTTTTTT.

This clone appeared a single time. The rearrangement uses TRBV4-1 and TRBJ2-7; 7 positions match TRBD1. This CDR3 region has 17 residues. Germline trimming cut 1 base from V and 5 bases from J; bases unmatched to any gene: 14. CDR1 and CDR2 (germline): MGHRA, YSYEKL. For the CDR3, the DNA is TGCGCCAGCAGCCAAGGGAGACAGGGTCCCACCCAGAACGAGCAGTACTTC. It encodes CASSQGRQGPTQNEQYF.

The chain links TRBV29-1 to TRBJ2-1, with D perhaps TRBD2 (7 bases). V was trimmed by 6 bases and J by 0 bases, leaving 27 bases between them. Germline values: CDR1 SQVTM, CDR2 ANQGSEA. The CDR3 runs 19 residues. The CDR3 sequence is CSVGGAGTTSRSSYNEQFF. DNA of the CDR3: TGCAGCGTGGGGGGAGCGGGGACAACGTCTAGAAGCTCCTACAATGAGCAGTTCTTC.

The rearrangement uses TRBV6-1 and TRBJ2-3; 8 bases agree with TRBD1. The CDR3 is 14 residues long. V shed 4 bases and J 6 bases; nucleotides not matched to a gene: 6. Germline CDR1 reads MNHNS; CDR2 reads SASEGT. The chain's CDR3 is CASSGRQGWDTQYF. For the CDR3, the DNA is TGTGCCAGCAGTGGACGACAGGGGTGGGATACGCAGTATTTT.

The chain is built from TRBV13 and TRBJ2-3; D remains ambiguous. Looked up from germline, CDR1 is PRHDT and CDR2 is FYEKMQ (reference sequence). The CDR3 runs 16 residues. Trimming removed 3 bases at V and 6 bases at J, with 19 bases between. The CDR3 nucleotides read TGTGCCAGCAGCTTTCGCCAGAGGCGATCACCGGATACGCAGTATTTT. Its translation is CASSFRQRRSPDTQYF.

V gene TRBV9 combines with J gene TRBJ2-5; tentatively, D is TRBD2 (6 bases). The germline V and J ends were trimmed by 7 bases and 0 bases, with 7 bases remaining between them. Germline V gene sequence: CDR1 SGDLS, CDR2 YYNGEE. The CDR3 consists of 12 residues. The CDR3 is CASGGYQETQYF. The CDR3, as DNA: TGTGCCAGCGGGGGGTACCAAGAGACCCAGTACTTC.

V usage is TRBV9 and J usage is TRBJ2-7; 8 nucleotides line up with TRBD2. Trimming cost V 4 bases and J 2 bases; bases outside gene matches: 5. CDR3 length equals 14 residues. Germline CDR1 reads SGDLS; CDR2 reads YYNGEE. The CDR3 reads CASSPGTRPYEQYF. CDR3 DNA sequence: TGTGCCAGCAGCCCCGGGACTAGGCCCTACGAGCAGTACTTC.

The CDR3: CASSEPGGEQFF. CDR3 DNA sequence: TGCGCCAGCAGCGAACCCGGAGGTGAGCAGTTCTTC. The chain links TRBV5-1 to TRBJ2-1; perhaps TRBD2 as D (5 bases). The CDR3 is 12 residues long. Germline lookup yields CDR1 SGHRS and CDR2 YFSETQ. Trimming pared 4 bases from V and 9 bases from J, leaving 11 bases between.

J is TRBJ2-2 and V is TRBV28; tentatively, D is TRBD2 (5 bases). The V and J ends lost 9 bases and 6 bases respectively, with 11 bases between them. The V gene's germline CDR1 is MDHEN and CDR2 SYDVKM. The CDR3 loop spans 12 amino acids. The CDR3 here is CAREVPAGELFF. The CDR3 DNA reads TGTGCCAGGGAGGTACCGGCCGGGGAGCTGTTTTTT.

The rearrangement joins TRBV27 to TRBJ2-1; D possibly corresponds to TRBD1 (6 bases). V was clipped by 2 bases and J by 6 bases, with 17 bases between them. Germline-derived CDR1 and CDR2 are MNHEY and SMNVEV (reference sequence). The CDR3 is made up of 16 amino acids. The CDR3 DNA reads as TGTGCCAGCAGTTTAAGTAGTCAGGGGCTCATCAATGAGCAGTTCTTC. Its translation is CASSLSSQGLINEQFF.

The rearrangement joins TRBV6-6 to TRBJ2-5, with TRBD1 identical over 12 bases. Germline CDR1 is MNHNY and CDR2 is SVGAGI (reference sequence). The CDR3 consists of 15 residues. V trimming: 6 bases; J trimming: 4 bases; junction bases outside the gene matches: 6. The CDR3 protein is CASSPGTGGAETQYF. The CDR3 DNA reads TGTGCCAGCAGCCCCGGGACAGGGGGCGCAGAGACCCAGTACTTC.

DNA for the CDR3: TGTGCCAGCAGACGGGACAGGGGTTCGAACACTGAAGCTTTCTTT. This translates into CASRRDRGSNTEAFF. The chain couples TRBV6-5 to TRBJ1-1, with 10 positions matching TRBD1. Germline V CDR1 and CDR2: MNHEY, SVGAGI. V shed 6 bases and J 1 base; nucleotides not matched to a gene: 5. The CDR3 has 15 amino acids.

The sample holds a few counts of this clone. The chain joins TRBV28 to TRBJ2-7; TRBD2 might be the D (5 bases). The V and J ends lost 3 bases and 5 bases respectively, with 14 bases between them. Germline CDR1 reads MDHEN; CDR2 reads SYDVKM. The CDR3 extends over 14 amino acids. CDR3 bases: TGTGCCAGCAGTTTCCGACCGGGATTAGACGAGCAGTACTTC. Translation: CASSFRPGLDEQYF.

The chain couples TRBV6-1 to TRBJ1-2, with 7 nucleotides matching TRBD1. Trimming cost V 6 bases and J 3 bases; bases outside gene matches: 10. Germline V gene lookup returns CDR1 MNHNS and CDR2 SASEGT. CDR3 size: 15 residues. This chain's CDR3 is CASRLRDSIDYGYTF. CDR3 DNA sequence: TGTGCCAGCAGGCTTAGGGACAGCATAGACTATGGCTACACCTTC.

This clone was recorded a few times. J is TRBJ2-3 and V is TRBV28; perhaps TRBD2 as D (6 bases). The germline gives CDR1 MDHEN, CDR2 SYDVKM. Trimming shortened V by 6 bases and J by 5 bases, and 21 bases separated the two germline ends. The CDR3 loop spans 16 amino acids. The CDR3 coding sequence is TGTGCCAGCAGCACCAAGCGGAGGAGGGCCAGAGATACGCAGTATTTT. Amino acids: CASSTKRRRARDTQYF.

The CDR3 region is CASSPRTGDTDTQYF. CDR3 coding DNA: TGCGCCAGCAGCCCTCGGACAGGGGACACAGATACGCAGTATTTT. The V and J genes are TRBV5-1 and TRBJ2-3; 9 bases match TRBD1. Germline values: CDR1 SGHRS, CDR2 YFSETQ. J was trimmed by 2 bases and V by 4 bases; bases with no gene match: 5. The CDR3 extends over 15 amino acids.

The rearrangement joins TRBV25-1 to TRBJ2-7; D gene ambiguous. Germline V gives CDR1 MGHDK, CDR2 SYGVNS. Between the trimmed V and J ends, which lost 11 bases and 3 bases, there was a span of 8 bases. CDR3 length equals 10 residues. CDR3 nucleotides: TGTGCCCGGAGTTTCTACGAGCAGTACTTC. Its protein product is CARSFYEQYF.

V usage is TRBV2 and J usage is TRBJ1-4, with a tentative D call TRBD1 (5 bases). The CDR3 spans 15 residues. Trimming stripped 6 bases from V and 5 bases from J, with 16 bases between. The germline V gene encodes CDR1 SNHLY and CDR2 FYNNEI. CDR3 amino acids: CASSSVGGINEKLFF. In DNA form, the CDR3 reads TGTGCCAGCAGCTCCGTCGGGGGAATAAATGAAAAACTGTTTTTT. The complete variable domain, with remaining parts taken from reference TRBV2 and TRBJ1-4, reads EPEVTQTPSHQVTQMGQEVILRCVPISNHLYFYWYRQILGQKVEFLVSFYNNEISEKSEIFDDQFSVERPDGSNFTLKIRSTKLEDSAMYFCASSSVGGINEKLFFGSGTQLSVL.

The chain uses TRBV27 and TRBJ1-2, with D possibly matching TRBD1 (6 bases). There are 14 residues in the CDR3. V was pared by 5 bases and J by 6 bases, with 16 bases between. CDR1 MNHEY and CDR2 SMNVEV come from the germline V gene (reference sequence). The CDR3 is CASSRGEGGNGYTF. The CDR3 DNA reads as TGTGCCAGCAGTAGGGGGGAGGGGGGAAATGGCTACACCTTC.

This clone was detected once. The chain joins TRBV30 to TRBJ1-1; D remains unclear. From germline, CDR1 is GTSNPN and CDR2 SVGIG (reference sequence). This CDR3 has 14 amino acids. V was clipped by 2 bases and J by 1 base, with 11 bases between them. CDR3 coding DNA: TGTGCCTGGAGTATTCGGCGGAGGAACACTGAAGCTTTCTTT. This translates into CAWSIRRRNTEAFF.

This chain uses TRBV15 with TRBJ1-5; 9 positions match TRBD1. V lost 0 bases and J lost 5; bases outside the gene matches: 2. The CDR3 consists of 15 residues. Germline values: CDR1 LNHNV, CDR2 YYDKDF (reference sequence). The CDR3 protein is CATSRDGQGYQPQHF. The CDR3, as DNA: TGTGCCACCAGCAGAGATGGACAGGGGTATCAGCCCCAGCATTTT. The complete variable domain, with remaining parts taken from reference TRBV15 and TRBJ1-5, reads DAMVIQNPRYQVTQFGKPVTLSCSQTLNHNVMYWYQQKSSQAPKLLFHYYDKDFNNEADTPDNFQSRRPNTSFCFLDIRSPGLGDTAMYLCATSRDGQGYQPQHFGDGTRLSIL.